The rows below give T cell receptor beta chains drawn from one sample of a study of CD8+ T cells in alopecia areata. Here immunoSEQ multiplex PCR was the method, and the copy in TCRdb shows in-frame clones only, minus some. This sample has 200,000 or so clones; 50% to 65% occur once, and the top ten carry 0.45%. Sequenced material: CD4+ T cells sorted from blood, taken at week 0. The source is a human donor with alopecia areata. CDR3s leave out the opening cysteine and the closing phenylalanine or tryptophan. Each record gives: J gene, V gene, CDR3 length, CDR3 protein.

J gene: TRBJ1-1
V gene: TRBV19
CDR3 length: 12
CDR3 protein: ASSTLGGGTEAF

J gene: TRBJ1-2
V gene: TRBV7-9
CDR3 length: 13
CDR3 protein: ASSQDGRLGYGYT

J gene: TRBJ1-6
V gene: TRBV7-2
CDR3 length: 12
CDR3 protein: ASSSWDRYSPLH

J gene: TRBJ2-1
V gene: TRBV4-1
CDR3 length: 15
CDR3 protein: ASSQPLAGRPKLEQF

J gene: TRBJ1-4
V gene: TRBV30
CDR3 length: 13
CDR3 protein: AWRSQAGPKEKLF

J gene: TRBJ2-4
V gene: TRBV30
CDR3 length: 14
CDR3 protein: AWSPGLVLAKNIQY

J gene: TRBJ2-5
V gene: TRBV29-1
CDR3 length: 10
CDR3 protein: SVQLAGETQY

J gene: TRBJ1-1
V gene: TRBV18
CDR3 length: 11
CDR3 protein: ASSPGSAPEAF

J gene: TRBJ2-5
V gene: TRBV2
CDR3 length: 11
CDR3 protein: ASSFLTGETQY

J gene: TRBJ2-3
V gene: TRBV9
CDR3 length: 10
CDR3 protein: ASSLRTDTQY

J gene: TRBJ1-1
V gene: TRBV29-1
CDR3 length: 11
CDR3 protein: SAGGSLNTEAF

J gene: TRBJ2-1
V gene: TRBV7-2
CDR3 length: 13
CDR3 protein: ASITGTRDVNEQF

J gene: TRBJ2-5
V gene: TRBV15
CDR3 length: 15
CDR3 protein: ATSRETVAGTQETQY

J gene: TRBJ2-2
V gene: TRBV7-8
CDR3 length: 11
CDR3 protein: ASSLAGSGELF

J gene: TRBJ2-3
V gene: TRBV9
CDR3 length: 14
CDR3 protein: ASSSGAGTGLNTQY

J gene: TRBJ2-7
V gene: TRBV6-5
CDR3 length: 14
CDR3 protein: ASSYSSRYRGGEQY

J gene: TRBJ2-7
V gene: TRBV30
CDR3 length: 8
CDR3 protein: AWSHHEQY

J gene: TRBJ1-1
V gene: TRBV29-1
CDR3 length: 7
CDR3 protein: SGGNEAF

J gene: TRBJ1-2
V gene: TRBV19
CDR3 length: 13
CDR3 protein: ASLPPDRPYYGYT

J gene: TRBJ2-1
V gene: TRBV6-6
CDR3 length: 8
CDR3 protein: ASSYGEQF

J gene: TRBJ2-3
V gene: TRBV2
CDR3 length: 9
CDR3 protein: ASRGGDTQY

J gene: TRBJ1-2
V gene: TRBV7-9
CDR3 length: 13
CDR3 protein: ASSPPGQGKYGYT

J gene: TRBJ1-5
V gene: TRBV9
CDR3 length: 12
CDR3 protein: ASSVEGGSQPQH

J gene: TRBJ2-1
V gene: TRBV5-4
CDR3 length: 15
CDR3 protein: ASSFEQGAWGGDEQF

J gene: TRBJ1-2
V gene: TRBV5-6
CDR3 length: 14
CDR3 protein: ASSRVGYSLNYGYT

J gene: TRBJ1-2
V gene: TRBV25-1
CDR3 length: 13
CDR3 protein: ASRTDRDRNYGYT

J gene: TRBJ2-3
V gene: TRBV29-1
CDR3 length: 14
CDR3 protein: SAPPVTGDITDTQY

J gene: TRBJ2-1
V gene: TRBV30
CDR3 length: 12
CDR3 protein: AWSVLGLENEQF

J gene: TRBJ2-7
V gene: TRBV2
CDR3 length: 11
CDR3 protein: ASSEVFRQEQY

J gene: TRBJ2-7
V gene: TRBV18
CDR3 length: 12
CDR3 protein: ASSPPGRAHEQY

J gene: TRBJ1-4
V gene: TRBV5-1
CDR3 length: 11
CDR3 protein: ASSRAENEKLF

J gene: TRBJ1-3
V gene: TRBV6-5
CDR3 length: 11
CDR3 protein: ASTTQHGNTIY

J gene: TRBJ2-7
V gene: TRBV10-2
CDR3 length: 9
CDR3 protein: ASSPLSEQY

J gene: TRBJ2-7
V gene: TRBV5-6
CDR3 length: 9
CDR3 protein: ASSLATEQY

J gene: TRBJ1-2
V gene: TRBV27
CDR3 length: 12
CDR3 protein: ASSRDKGAGGYT

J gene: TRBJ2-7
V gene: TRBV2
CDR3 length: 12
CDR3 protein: ASRISGVSYEQY

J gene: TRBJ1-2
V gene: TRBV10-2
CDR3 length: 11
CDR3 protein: ASSADSPQGYT

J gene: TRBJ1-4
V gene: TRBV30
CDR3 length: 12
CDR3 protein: AWTNGPTNEKLF

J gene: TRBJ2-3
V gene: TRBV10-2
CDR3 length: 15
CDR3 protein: ARDTGILTWATDTQY

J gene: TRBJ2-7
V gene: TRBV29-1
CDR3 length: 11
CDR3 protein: SVASQGAEEQY

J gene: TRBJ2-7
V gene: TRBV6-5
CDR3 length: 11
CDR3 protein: ATRRGLIAEQY

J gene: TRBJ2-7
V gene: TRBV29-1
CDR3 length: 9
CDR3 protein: SVRGESEQY

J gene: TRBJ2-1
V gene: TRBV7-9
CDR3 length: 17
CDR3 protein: ASSPLYGAGTGGFNEQF

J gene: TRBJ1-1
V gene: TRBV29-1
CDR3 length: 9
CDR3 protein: SVRWGIWAF

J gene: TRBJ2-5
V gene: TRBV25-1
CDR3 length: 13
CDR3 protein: ASRGDRGPGETQY

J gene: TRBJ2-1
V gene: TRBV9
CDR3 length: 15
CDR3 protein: ASRGRRGDSEDNEQF

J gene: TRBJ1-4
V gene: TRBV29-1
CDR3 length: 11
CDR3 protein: SGFIATNEKLF

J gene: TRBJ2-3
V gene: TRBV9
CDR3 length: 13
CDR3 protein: ASSSDPSRTDTQY

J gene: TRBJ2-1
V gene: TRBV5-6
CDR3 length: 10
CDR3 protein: ASSAPAGYEF

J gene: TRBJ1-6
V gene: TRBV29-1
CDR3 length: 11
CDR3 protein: SVVTGFNSPLH

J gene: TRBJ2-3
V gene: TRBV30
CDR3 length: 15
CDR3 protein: AWSVQVMRSPGDTQY

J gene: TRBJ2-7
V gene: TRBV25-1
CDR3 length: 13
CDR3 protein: ASSDASGRAFRQY

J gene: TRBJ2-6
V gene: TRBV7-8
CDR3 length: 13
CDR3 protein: ASSLGGSGANVLT

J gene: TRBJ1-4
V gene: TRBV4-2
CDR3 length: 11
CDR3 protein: ASSRVSGEKLF